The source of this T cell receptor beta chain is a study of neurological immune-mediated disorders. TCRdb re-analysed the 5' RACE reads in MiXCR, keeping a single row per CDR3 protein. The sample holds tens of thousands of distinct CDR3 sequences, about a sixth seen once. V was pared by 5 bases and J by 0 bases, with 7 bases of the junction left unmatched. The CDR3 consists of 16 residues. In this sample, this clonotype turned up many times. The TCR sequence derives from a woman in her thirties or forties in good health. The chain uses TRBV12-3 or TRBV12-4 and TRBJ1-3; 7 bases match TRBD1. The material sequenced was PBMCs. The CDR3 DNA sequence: TGTGCCAGCAGTCTCGGACAGGACAGCTCTGGAAACACCATATATTTT. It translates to CASSLGQDSSGNTIYF.